These 28 T cell receptor beta chains were sequenced from one sample in a study of T cells expressing NK-cell markers. Reprocessing the 5' RACE reads, TCRdb reports a single entry for every CDR3 protein and omits DNA. The sample's table shows a few hundred thousand distinct CDR3 sequences. The sample taken for sequencing was blood T cells: a sorted CD56 or NKG2C T cell subset, CD4+ or CD8+ T cells, or bulk PBMC T cells (not recorded which). Source of these receptors: a young man in good health.

The chain combines TRBV20-1 with TRBJ2-1; TCRdb gives TRBD2 as the D gene, but with no DNA this cannot be confirmed. From germline, CDR1 is DFQATT and CDR2 SNEGSKA (reference sequence). This CDR3 has 15 amino acids. CDR3 sequence reads: CSGCAGSGIYNEQFF.

The chain uses TRBV20-1 and TRBJ2-4; TCRdb's D call of TRBD2 is untestable without DNA. Per the germline V gene, CDR1 is DFQATT and CDR2 is SNEGSKA (reference sequence). The CDR3 covers 19 residues. The CDR3 loop reads CSARDELAGGLLAKNIQYF.

This chain joins TRBV27 and TRBJ2-1; TCRdb's D gene call, TRBD1, goes unchecked for lack of DNA. Germline assignment: CDR1 MNHEY and CDR2 SMNVEV (reference sequence). The CDR3 has 14 residues. This CDR3 is CASRGLISYNEQFF.

This chain joins TRBV18 and TRBJ2-2; TCRdb's assignment of TRBD1 cannot be checked, as there is no DNA. CDR1 and CDR2 (germline): KGHSH, LQKENI. There are 18 residues in the CDR3. The chain's CDR3 is CASSPPRTDRVNNGELFF.

The V gene is TRBV7-8, the J gene TRBJ1-1; checking the TCRdb D call of TRBD1 is not possible without DNA. The CDR3 runs 16 residues. Germline V gives CDR1 SGHVS, CDR2 FQNEAQ. This CDR3 reads CASSLVSGVGSTEAFF. The variable domain in full, with the rest retrieved from reference TRBV7-8 and TRBJ1-1, is GAGVSQSPRYKVAKRGQDVALRCDPISGHVSLFWYQQALGQGPEFLTYFQNEAQLDKSGLPSDRFFAERPEGSVSTLKIQRTQQEDSAVYLCASSLVSGVGSTEAFFGQGTRLTVV.

This rearrangement joins TRBV29-1 to TRBJ2-3; TCRdb's D call of TRBD2 is untestable without DNA. The CDR3 consists of 17 residues. Germline loops: CDR1 SQVTM, CDR2 ANQGSEA. This CDR3 reads CSALGTSGRAATDTQYF.

The chain employs TRBV28 and TRBJ1-2; TCRdb names TRBD1, which stays unverified in the absence of DNA. This CDR3 comprises 16 residues. CDR1 is MDHEN and CDR2 is SYDVKM in the germline V gene. CDR3: CASSHYGYRASHGYTF.

CDR3 sequence reads: CSALNRDSLYGYTF. The gene calls are TRBV20-1 and TRBJ1-2; the TCRdb D gene call, TRBD1, has no DNA to confirm it. The CDR3 consists of 14 residues. Germline V gene lookup returns CDR1 DFQATT and CDR2 SNEGSKA (reference sequence).

The rearrangement joins TRBV29-1 to TRBJ2-7; TCRdb gives TRBD1 as the D gene, but with no DNA this cannot be confirmed. Germline values: CDR1 SQVTM, CDR2 ANQGSEA. This CDR3 is built from 14 residues. The CDR3 here is CSVLDSHLSYEQYF.

This CDR3 is CSGLQGGLSTDTQYF. This chain connects TRBV20-1 to TRBJ2-3; the TCRdb call, TRBD2, lacks DNA for checking. In germline, CDR1 is DFQATT, CDR2 SNEGSKA (reference sequence). The length of the CDR3 is 15 residues.

This sequence joins TRBV7-2 and TRBJ2-1; TCRdb's D call, TRBD1, is unchecked because there is no DNA. In germline, CDR1 is SGHTA, CDR2 FQGNSA. This CDR3 contains 16 residues. Here the CDR3 reads CASSLSSQGAFNEQFF.

This rearrangement joins TRBV7-2 to TRBJ2-1; TCRdb picks TRBD1, but there is no DNA to check that call. The CDR3 contains 15 residues. CDR1 is SGHTA and CDR2 is FQGNSA in the germline V gene. CDR3 residues: CASRPGTGAHNEQFF.

This chain uses TRBV11-2 with TRBJ2-2. Germline lookup yields CDR1 SGHAT and CDR2 FQNNGV. The CDR3 is 15 residues long. The chain's CDR3 is CASSLVRFKDGELFF. The full variable domain, with the rest looked up from reference TRBV11-2 and TRBJ2-2, is EAGVAQSPRYKIIEKRQSVAFWCNPISGHATLYWYQQILGQGPKLLIQFQNNGVVDDSQLPKDRFSAERLKGVDSTLKIQPAKLEDSAVYLCASSLVRFKDGELFFGEGSRLTVL.

The chain couples TRBV6-1 to TRBJ2-1; the D call from TCRdb, TRBD1, cannot be confirmed without DNA. Germline CDR1 and CDR2: MNHNS and SASEGT. The CDR3 sequence is 13 residues long. The CDR3 sequence is CASAPATYNEQFF.

The V gene is TRBV4-2, the J gene TRBJ2-7; TCRdb's D gene call, TRBD1, goes unchecked for lack of DNA. Germline V CDR1 and CDR2: LGHNA, YNFKEQ. The CDR3 length is 18 residues. CDR3 protein: CASSQGFEMGPGRYEQYF.

The chain combines TRBV7-6 with TRBJ1-6; TCRdb names TRBD1, which stays unverified in the absence of DNA. The CDR3 is made up of 16 amino acids. Germline lookup yields CDR1 SGHVS and CDR2 FNYEAQ. CDR3 residues: CASSAGTGIYNSPLHF.

This chain joins TRBV4-1 and TRBJ2-5. Per germline, CDR1 MGHRA and CDR2 YSYEKL. The CDR3 covers 14 residues. This CDR3 reads CASSQDVTDETQYF.

The CDR3 sequence: CASTTGVKDEQFF. The chain employs TRBV12-3 or TRBV12-4 and TRBJ2-1; TCRdb returns TRBD1, unconfirmable since there is no DNA. This CDR3 contains 13 residues.

This sequence joins TRBV6-2 or TRBV6-3 and TRBJ2-5; the D call from TCRdb, TRBD2, cannot be confirmed without DNA. The CDR3 sequence is 12 residues long. Per germline, CDR1 MNHEY and CDR2 SVGEGT. The CDR3 loop is CASREVGETQYF.

This chain joins TRBV4-2 and TRBJ1-2; TCRdb lists TRBD1, though no DNA is available to test this call. The CDR3 has 15 amino acids. Per germline, CDR1 LGHNA and CDR2 YNFKEQ. The CDR3 is CASSHRDREGWGYTF.

The V call is TRBV5-1, the J call TRBJ1-6; the TCRdb call, TRBD1, lacks DNA for checking. The CDR3 consists of 15 residues. Looked up from germline, CDR1 is SGHRS and CDR2 is YFSETQ. CDR3 in amino acids: CASSLQGTVNSPLHF.

V is TRBV7-8 and J is TRBJ2-1; TCRdb's D gene call, TRBD1, goes unchecked for lack of DNA. The length of the CDR3 is 12 residues. From germline, CDR1 is SGHVS and CDR2 FQNEAQ. CDR3 region: CASSFARGEQFF. Full variable domain (rest looked up from reference TRBV7-8 and TRBJ2-1): GAGVSQSPRYKVAKRGQDVALRCDPISGHVSLFWYQQALGQGPEFLTYFQNEAQLDKSGLPSDRFFAERPEGSVSTLKIQRTQQEDSAVYLCASSFARGEQFFGPGTRLTVL.

The chain recombines TRBV7-2 with TRBJ2-7; no DNA is available, so the TRBD1 call from TCRdb remains unchecked. CDR3 length: 14 residues. Per germline, CDR1 SGHTA and CDR2 FQGNSA. The CDR3 loop reads CASSSAGTGVEQYF.

This chain connects TRBV7-8 to TRBJ2-1; TCRdb calls TRBD1, which cannot be checked without DNA. The CDR3 sequence is 15 residues long. Germline CDR1 reads SGHVS; CDR2 reads FQNEAQ. CDR3 loop: CASSHSRERRNEQFF.

This chain connects TRBV12-3 or TRBV12-4 to TRBJ2-7; no DNA is available, so the TRBD1 call from TCRdb remains unchecked. The CDR3 is 15 amino acids. The CDR3: CASSPLVGGWDEQYF.

The rearrangement joins TRBV5-1 to TRBJ2-7; the D call of TRBD2 rests on TCRdb alone, since no DNA is present to check it. The CDR3 consists of 16 residues. The germline V gene has CDR1 SGHRS and CDR2 YFSETQ. CDR3 residues: CASSIIAGRGPYEQYF.

The V and J genes are TRBV7-8 and TRBJ2-2; TCRdb's D call, TRBD2, is unchecked because there is no DNA. The CDR3 contains 15 residues. From germline, CDR1 is SGHVS and CDR2 FQNEAQ. CDR3 residues: CASSLGLAGAGELFF. Supplemented by reference TRBV7-8 and TRBJ2-2, the full variable domain reads GAGVSQSPRYKVAKRGQDVALRCDPISGHVSLFWYQQALGQGPEFLTYFQNEAQLDKSGLPSDRFFAERPEGSVSTLKIQRTQQEDSAVYLCASSLGLAGAGELFFGEGSRLTVL.

This sequence joins TRBV5-1 and TRBJ2-3; as DNA is missing, the TRBD1 call by TCRdb cannot be tested. CDR1 and CDR2 from the germline V gene are SGHRS and YFSETQ. This CDR3 spans 13 amino acids. CDR3 in amino acids: CASRLPGTDTQYF.